Below, 4 T cell receptor beta chains from the same sample are listed, as sequenced in a study of OX40 agonist ivuxolimab in advanced cancers. Only in-frame clones appear in the TCRdb table, and some are missing; sequencing was by immunoSEQ multiplex PCR. The data contain roughly 67,000 clones, roughly 92% of them singletons. The sequencing used CD4+ or CD8+ T cells sorted from blood, collected in a trial of the OX40 agonist ivuxolimab. These receptors were obtained from an adult with an advanced solid tumor such as melanoma, head and neck, liver or kidney cancer.

The chain has TRBV13 and TRBJ2-1; 15 positions agree with TRBD2. Germline CDR1 reads PRHDT; CDR2 reads FYEKMQ (reference sequence). CDR3 size: 17 residues. V was pared by 5 bases and J by 4 bases, with 6 bases of the junction left unmatched. CDR3 in amino acids: CASSPGTSGGPYNEQFF. DNA for the CDR3: TGTGCCAGCAGCCCCGGGACTAGCGGGGGGCCATACAATGAGCAGTTCTTC.

This chain's CDR3 is CSVEDRGRSRFGYTF. The CDR3 DNA sequence: TGCAGCGTTGAAGATCGGGGGAGGAGTAGGTTTGGCTACACCTTC. J is TRBJ1-2 and V is TRBV29-1, with a tentative D call TRBD1 (5 bases). The CDR3 sequence is 15 residues long. Germline CDR1 is SQVTM and CDR2 is ANQGSEA. V lost 0 bases and J lost 7, with 18 bases in between.

This clone appeared a few times. The rearrangement links TRBV27 to TRBJ1-5; D remains unclear. The CDR3 totals 13 residues. V lost 4 bases, J lost 0 bases, and 4 bases lay in between. Germline V gives CDR1 MNHEY, CDR2 SMNVEV (reference sequence). The CDR3 here is CASSSDSNQPQHF. As DNA, the CDR3 is TGTGCCAGCAGTTCAGATAGCAATCAGCCCCAGCATTTT.

The CDR3 protein is CASRFGSRGAFYYGYTF. Written as DNA, the CDR3 is TGTGCCAGCAGATTTGGTTCGCGGGGGGCATTTTACTATGGCTACACCTTC. This sequence joins TRBV5-6 and TRBJ1-2, with D maybe TRBD1 (6 bases). Trimming took off 5 bases at V and 3 bases at J, with 23 bases between the two ends. The germline V gene encodes CDR1 SGHDT and CDR2 YYEEEE. This CDR3 contains 17 residues.